The next 5 T cell receptor beta chains were all read from a single sample in a study of cytomegalovirus exposure and HLA in healthy donors. Researchers ran the PCR with 60 Vbeta and 13 Jbeta primers. Here immunoSEQ multiplex PCR was the method, and the copy in TCRdb shows in-frame clones only, minus some. The sample has approximately 220,000 clones, approximately 80% seen once. Sequenced: PBMCs. The receptors here all came from a man aged 40-50 years in good health and CMV-seronegative.

This clone has just one count. The V call is TRBV6-6, the J call TRBJ1-1; TRBD1 might be the D (5 bases). The V end was cut by 7 bases, the J end by 4 bases, with 10 bases between. CDR1 is MNHNY, CDR2 SVGAGI, per germline (reference sequence). This CDR3 is 12 amino acids long. In nucleotides, the CDR3 is TGTGCCAGCACCACGGGGGGCACTGAAGCTTTCTTT. It specifies CASTTGGTEAFF.

The chain is built from TRBV7-9 and TRBJ1-4; D call uncertain. CDR3 length equals 15 residues. Between the trimmed V and J ends, which lost 1 base and 5 bases, there was a span of 11 bases. The V gene's germline CDR1 is SEHNR and CDR2 FQNEAQ (reference sequence). The CDR3 DNA is TGTGCCAGCAGCTTAGGCCACCCCGGGAATGAAAAACTGTTTTTT. Translation: CASSLGHPGNEKLFF.

The chain employs TRBV7-2 and TRBJ1-5, with D perhaps matching TRBD1 (6 bases). Germline assignment: CDR1 SGHTA and CDR2 FQGNSA. CDR3 length: 16 amino acids. V was clipped by 1 base and J by 5 bases, with 15 bases between them. The CDR3 spells CASSLEGGLVYQPQHF. The CDR3 coding sequence is TGTGCCAGCAGCTTAGAGGGGGGGCTGGTCTATCAGCCCCAGCATTTT.

The J gene is TRBJ2-6, the V gene TRBV9; 9 bases line up with TRBD1. CDR1 is SGDLS and CDR2 is YYNGEE in the germline V gene. Trimming cost V 3 bases and J 2 bases; bases outside gene matches: 6. The CDR3 totals 17 residues. CDR3 DNA sequence: TGTGCCAGCAGCGCCGTTTACAGGGGGCCTGGGGCCAACGTCCTGACTTTC. Amino acids: CASSAVYRGPGANVLTF.

This sequence joins TRBV11-1 and TRBJ2-5; 14 bases are a match to TRBD2. This CDR3 comprises 15 residues. The germline CDR1 and CDR2 sequences are SGHAT and FQDESV (reference sequence). The V segment lost 5 bases and the J segment 6 bases; nucleotides outside the gene matches: 5. CDR3 protein: CASSPGLAGEQTQYF. The CDR3, as DNA: TGTGCCAGCAGCCCGGGACTAGCGGGAGAACAGACCCAGTACTTC. The whole variable domain, remainder taken from reference TRBV11-1 and TRBJ2-5, is EAEVAQSPRYKITEKSQAVAFWCDPISGHATLYWYRQILGQGPELLVQFQDESVVDDSQLPKDRFSAERLKGVDSTLKIQPAELGDSAMYLCASSPGLAGEQTQYFGPGTRLLVL.